This T cell receptor (beta chain) was sequenced for a study of molecular identifiers for immune sequencing clone quantification. Whole-study findings and limits: Detecting spiked Jurkat TCR RNA from one cell among roughly 1 million naive cells was reportedly possible. More than 98% of effector molecules, versus under 1% of naive-cell molecules, belonged to clones above 20 RNA copies.

It was with previously described methods and listed TCR primers that bulk TCR libraries were made. TCRdb re-called the PCR reads through MiXCR, storing one row per CDR3 protein. The sample gives some 320,000 distinct CDR3 sequences, around 21% of which show up once; 0.7% to 0.9% is in the top ten. This clonotype appeared a few times. Its specificity is unknown. The CDR3 extends over 17 amino acids. The germline CDR1 and CDR2 sequences are ENHRY and SYGVKD. With 3 bases removed from V and 6 bases from J, the gap between germline ends came to 22 bases. This receptor was obtained from a human donor in good health. Some libraries in this study had Jurkat cell RNA spiked in. The sample was naive CD8+ T cells from blood, with Jurkat cell RNA spiked in. Subset in this sample: FACS-sorted CD8+CD4-CCR7+CD45RA+ naive T cells. The chain uses TRBV10-3 and TRBJ2-3; tentative D call: TRBD1 (6 bases). The CDR3 reads CAISDPIGQSSFDTQYF. CDR3 nucleotides: TGTGCCATCAGTGACCCAATTGGACAGTCCAGTTTTGATACGCAGTATTTT.